A selection of T cell receptor beta chains follows, all from one sample in a study of cytomegalovirus exposure and HLA in healthy donors. The table came from immunoSEQ multiplex PCR; TCRdb's copy has only in-frame clones and leaves some out. Here the sample spans about 90,000 clones, 62% being singletons. Sequenced: PBMCs. These receptors originate from a woman aged 25 to 39 in good health and CMV-seropositive. CDR3s include the opening cysteine and the closing phenylalanine or tryptophan. D genes are given only for firm matches. A row's size may be missing; if present it is once, few, many or a size class.

clone_size,d_call,v_call,j_call,cdr3_nt,cdr3_aa
-,TRBD1,TRBV7-9,TRBJ2-3,TGTGCCAGCAGCCAGCCCGGGACAGGTTTGCCAGATACGCAGTATTTT,CASSQPGTGLPDTQYF
few,TRBD2,TRBV27,TRBJ2-4,TGTGCCAGCAGTTTAGGGGGGAGGTGGGGAGGGTGGTACTTC,CASSLGGRWGGWYF
once,TRBD2,TRBV11-2,TRBJ2-5,TGTGCCAGCAGGGTGGAGCGGGGGGGCCTAGAAGGAGAGACCCAGTACTTC,CASRVERGGLEGETQYF
few,TRBD1,TRBV5-5,TRBJ1-2,TGTGCCAGCAGATTGATACAGGGGCTTCCTGTTGGCTACCCCTTC,CASRLIQGLPVGYPF
-,TRBD1,TRBV30,TRBJ1-2,TGTGCCTGGAGGGGGACAGGGTATGGCTACACCTTC,CAWRGTGYGYTF
-,TRBD1,TRBV10-3,TRBJ2-7,TGTGCCATCAATGGACAGGGGAACACCTACGAGCAGTACTTC,CAINGQGNTYEQYF
-,-,TRBV6-5,TRBJ1-2,TGTGCCAGCAGTGGCTTGTGGGAGGGCTACACCTTC,CASSGLWEGYTF
few,-,TRBV5-1,TRBJ2-5,TGCGCCAGCAGCCTATTGCCTCTGGGGGGACAAGAGACCCAGTACTTC,CASSLLPLGGQETQYF
-,TRBD1,TRBV18,TRBJ1-1,TGTGCCAGCTCACCAAACAGAATGACAGGGAAGATGAACACTGAAGCTTTCTTT,CASSPNRMTGKMNTEAFF
-,TRBD1,TRBV5-4,TRBJ1-1,TGTGCCAGCAGTTGGGGGACAGGGTTAGGCACTGAAGCTTTCTTT,CASSWGTGLGTEAFF
-,-,TRBV28,TRBJ1-6,TGTGCCAGCAGTGAGGGATTTTCACCCCTCCACTTT,CASSEGFSPLHF
-,TRBD1,TRBV2,TRBJ1-1,TGTGCCAGCAGCGCACAGGGGGGGATTGCTGAAGCTTTCTTT,CASSAQGGIAEAFF
-,TRBD2,TRBV11-2,TRBJ2-7,TGTGCCAGCAGCTTGGTCCCTAGCGGGGGATTTTACGAGCAGTACTTC,CASSLVPSGGFYEQYF
-,-,TRBV7-3,TRBJ1-2,TGTGCCAGCAGCCCAGGACCAGGGGCTCACTATGGCTACACCTTC,CASSPGPGAHYGYTF
-,-,TRBV7-2,TRBJ1-5,TGTGCCAGCAATTCACAGGCTCTTGATCAGCCCCAGCATTTT,CASNSQALDQPQHF
-,-,TRBV7-2,TRBJ2-7,TGTGCCAGCAGCTTGGGTGCGTGGGCCACAGAGCAGTACTTC,CASSLGAWATEQYF
few,TRBD2,TRBV6-1,TRBJ2-3,TGTGCCAGCAGTGTAGCGGGGGGGCCCACAGATACGCAGTATTTT,CASSVAGGPTDTQYF
few,TRBD1,TRBV30,TRBJ1-2,TGTGCCTGGAGTGTAGGGACAGGTTATGGCTACACCTTC,CAWSVGTGYGYTF
-,TRBD1,TRBV5-1,TRBJ1-6,TGCGCCAGCAGATTCGGGACAGAAAATTCACCCCTCCACTTT,CASRFGTENSPLHF
few,TRBD1,TRBV11-2,TRBJ1-1,TGTGCCAGCAGCTTAGCACAGGGGGTTGGGACTGAAGCTTTCTTT,CASSLAQGVGTEAFF
-,TRBD1,TRBV25-1,TRBJ1-4,TGTGCCAGCAGTGTGCGGGACAGGGAAAAACTGTTTTTT,CASSVRDREKLFF
-,-,TRBV6-1,TRBJ1-5,TGTGCCAGCAGTGAATGGAGGCCGAGGCTTAGCAATCAGCCCCAGCATTTT,CASSEWRPRLSNQPQHF
once,TRBD1,TRBV9,TRBJ1-2,TGTGCCAGCAGCGCGTCCGCGGGACAGGGTCATGGCTACACCTTC,CASSASAGQGHGYTF
-,-,TRBV5-1,TRBJ1-1,TGCGCCAGCAGCATAGGGACATACATGAACACTGAAGCTTTCTTT,CASSIGTYMNTEAFF
-,-,TRBV7-2,TRBJ2-7,TGTGCCAGCAGCTTAGATTCTAGGGGGGGTAACGAGCAGTACTTC,CASSLDSRGGNEQYF
-,TRBD2,TRBV7-9,TRBJ2-1,TGTGCCAGCAGCTTAGAGGCGGGGGGACTTTACAATGAGCAGTTCTTC,CASSLEAGGLYNEQFF
-,-,TRBV5-1,TRBJ2-6,TGCGCCAGCACCCGAGCCCCGTTGCTAGCGCCCGGTAGCTCTGGGGCCAACGTCCTGACTTTC,CASTRAPLLAPGSSGANVLTF
-,-,TRBV11-3,TRBJ1-1,TGTGCCAGCAGCTTGGGCCAGGGGTACACTGAAGCTTTCTTT,CASSLGQGYTEAFF
-,TRBD1,TRBV10-1,TRBJ2-3,TGCGCCAGCAGTCCCGGACAGGGGCGGACAGATACGCAGTATTTT,CASSPGQGRTDTQYF